This T cell receptor (beta chain) originates from a study of CD8 T cells in Susac syndrome. This clonotype turned up a few times. RNA amounts of roughly 0.5 to 1 ug underwent reverse transcription with random hexamers. TCR beta CDR3 was amplified by immunoSEQ covering 54 Vbeta and 13 Jbeta. TCRdb recomputed calls from the immunoSEQ multiplex PCR reads with MiXCR, one row per CDR3 protein. The repertoire has 100,000 to 150,000 distinct CDR3 sequences, around 85% of them found once; the top ten carry 0.45% to 0.6%. The authors sequenced TCR beta from blood CD8+ and CD4+ T cells. Treatment-naive patients with stable or active relapsing-remitting disease were the multiple sclerosis controls. V gave up 3 bases and J gave up 4 bases, with 19 bases separating them. The CDR3 length is 17 residues. Germline V gene sequence: CDR1 SGHAT, CDR2 FQDESV (reference sequence).

Sample: CD8+ T cells from PBMCs. This sequence originates from a human donor with multiple sclerosis. The rearrangement uses TRBV11-1 and TRBJ1-5; tentative D call: TRBD1 (5 bases). The DNA for the CDR3 is TGTGCCAGCAGCTTTTGGTTCGGGCAGGGTAAAAATCAGCCCCAGCATTTT. This encodes CASSFWFGQGKNQPQHF.